The 18 T cell receptor beta chains below come from one sample, sequenced in a study of response to subunit inactivated influenza vaccine. TCRdb redid the calling of the RT-PCR reads with MiXCR, one entry per CDR3 protein. The sample yields about 500,000 distinct CDR3 sequences, over 10% seen once. The sample here was PBMCs from blood, taken about 6 weeks after vaccination. These receptors were collected from a man aged 45-65 years who received an inactivated influenza vaccine.

The chain joins TRBV5-1 to TRBJ2-1, with 9 bases aligning to TRBD1. Losses at the gene ends were 0 bases for V and 9 bases for J; bases not matched to a gene: 4. The V gene's germline CDR1 is SGHRS and CDR2 YFSETQ. The CDR3 runs to 14 residues. CDR3 coding DNA: TGCGCCAGCAGCTTGGGAGACAGGGGGGTTGAGCAGTTCTTC. It encodes CASSLGDRGVEQFF.

This clonotype was detected many times. The V call is TRBV7-2, the J call TRBJ1-5, with 8 bases matching TRBD1. Losses at the gene ends were 5 bases for V and 6 bases for J; bases not matched to a gene: 6. Looked up from germline, CDR1 is SGHTA and CDR2 is FQGNSA. The CDR3 runs to 14 residues. CDR3 sequence reads: CASSGHRGSQPQHF. DNA of the CDR3: TGTGCCAGCAGCGGTCACAGGGGGAGTCAGCCCCAGCATTTT. Full variable domain (missing parts from reference TRBV7-2 and TRBJ1-5): GAGVSQSPSNKVTEKGKDVELRCDPISGHTALYWYRQSLGQGLEFLIYFQGNSAPDKSGLPSDRFSAERTGGSVSTLTIQRTQQEDSAVYLCASSGHRGSQPQHFGDGTRLSIL.

This clonotype came up many times. This sequence joins TRBV20-1 and TRBJ1-3; TRBD1 matches 8 bases. Germline-derived CDR1 and CDR2 are DFQATT and SNEGSKA (reference sequence). There are 14 residues in the CDR3. V lost 2 bases, J lost 4 bases, and 4 bases stayed unmatched. As DNA, the CDR3 is TGCAGTGCTAGACCTGGACAGGGCGGAAACACCATATATTTT. This gives the protein CSARPGQGGNTIYF.

The table lists this clonotype with a few counts. This chain connects TRBV28 to TRBJ2-5; TRBD1 aligns across 9 bases. The CDR3 runs 12 residues. Germline V gene data show CDR1 as MDHEN and CDR2 as SYDVKM. With 10 bases clipped from V and 2 bases from J, the junction kept 2 bases outside the gene matches. The CDR3 region has the DNA TGTGCCATAGACAGGGGGCAAGAGACCCAGTACTTC. Translated: CAIDRGQETQYF.

This clonotype was counted between two and nine times. The chain recombines TRBV24-1 with TRBJ1-2; D perhaps matches TRBD1 (5 bases). The germline V gene encodes CDR1 KGHDR and CDR2 SFDVKD. The CDR3 loop spans 15 amino acids. Trimming took 4 bases from V and 4 from J, leaving 15 bases between them. In DNA form, the CDR3 reads TGTGCCACCAGTGAACCGGGGCCAACCGGCTATGGCTACACCTTC. The encoded protein is CATSEPGPTGYGYTF.

This clonotype was counted only a few times. The chain carries TRBV5-1 and TRBJ2-3; 10 bases align to TRBD2. In germline, CDR1 is SGHRS, CDR2 YFSETQ. The trim removed 0 bases at V and 8 bases at J, leaving 6 bases unmatched. The CDR3 length is 15 residues. The CDR3 DNA follows: TGCGCCAGCAGCTTGGAGGGGCTAGCGGGAGTTACGCAGTATTTT. Translating gives CASSLEGLAGVTQYF. Drawing the rest from reference TRBV5-1 and TRBJ2-3, the complete variable domain is KAGVTQTPRYLIKTRGQQVTLSCSPISGHRSVSWYQQTPGQGLQFLFEYFSETQRNKGNFPGRFSGRQFSNSRSEMNVSTLELGDSALYLCASSLEGLAGVTQYFGPGTRLTVL.

This clonotype appeared a few times. This chain connects TRBV6-2 or TRBV6-3 to TRBJ1-1, with 9 bases that match TRBD1. Germline V gene sequence: CDR1 MNHEY, CDR2 SVGEGT. The V gene end was trimmed by 2 bases and the J gene end by 4 bases; junction bases not matched to a gene: 5. The CDR3 sequence is 15 residues long. The CDR3, as DNA: TGTGCCAGCAGTTACCGACAGGGGGTGTTCACTGAAGCTTTCTTT. It yields the protein CASSYRQGVFTEAFF.

The chain carries TRBV7-9 and TRBJ2-2; the D gene is possibly TRBD2 (5 bases). There are 13 residues in the CDR3. V gave up 1 base and J gave up 8 bases, with 8 bases separating them. Germline assignment: CDR1 SEHNR and CDR2 FQNEAQ (reference sequence). DNA for the CDR3: TGTGCCAGCAGCTTAGTAGCGTCTGGGGAGCTGTTTTTT. This sequence encodes CASSLVASGELFF.

The sample holds a few counts of this clonotype. The chain uses TRBV12-3 or TRBV12-4 and TRBJ1-5; D is unclear. This CDR3 contains 13 residues. V lost 0 bases to trimming and J lost 15 bases, with 15 bases between them. CDR3: CASSLAPDATGHF. CDR3 coding DNA: TGTGCCAGCAGTTTAGCCCCGGACGCCACCGGGCATTTT.

The rearrangement links TRBV20-1 to TRBJ2-1, with 9 positions matching TRBD2. The CDR3 is 14 residues long. CDR1 is DFQATT and CDR2 is SNEGSKA in the germline V gene (reference sequence). The ends lost 5 bases at V and 8 bases at J; junction bases unmatched: 10. CDR3 DNA: TGCAGTGCTGGTTCGGCGGGAGGGCCGGATGAGCAGTTCTTC. Its translation is CSAGSAGGPDEQFF.

The V and J genes are TRBV24-1 and TRBJ1-2; unclear D gene. Germline V lookup: CDR1 KGHDR, CDR2 SFDVKD. V was pared by 7 bases and J by 1 base, with 9 bases between. This CDR3 spans 13 amino acids. CDR3 residues: CATRGENNYGYTF. The CDR3 coding sequence is TGTGCCACCAGAGGAGAAAATAACTATGGCTACACCTTC.

The chain couples TRBV3-1 to TRBJ2-3; D may be TRBD1 (5 bases). Germline CDR1 is LGHDT and CDR2 is YNNKEL (reference sequence). The CDR3 is made up of 16 amino acids. Trimming cost V 6 bases and J 4 bases, with 20 bases left between them. In DNA form, the CDR3 reads TGTGCCAGCAGTCGCAACACAGGATCGGCGGCAGATACGCAGTATTTT. This sequence encodes CASSRNTGSAADTQYF.

The table lists this clonotype with a few counts. This chain connects TRBV11-2 to TRBJ1-6, with 8 bases aligning to TRBD1. The germline V gene has CDR1 SGHAT and CDR2 FQNNGV. J gave up 7 bases and V 4 bases, and 3 bases lay outside the gene matches. The CDR3 extends over 14 amino acids. CDR3 region: CASSWRQGNSPLHF. In DNA form, the CDR3 reads TGTGCCAGCAGCTGGAGACAGGGGAATTCACCCCTCCACTTT.

This CDR3 is CASSQGDRGLAGVVEQFF. The CDR3 DNA reads TGTGCCAGCAGCCAAGGGGACAGGGGACTAGCGGGAGTTGTTGAGCAGTTCTTC. The chain has TRBV9 and TRBJ2-1; 14 positions agree with TRBD2. This CDR3 has 18 amino acids. The germline gives CDR1 SGDLS, CDR2 YYNGEE. With 4 bases clipped from V and 9 bases from J, the junction kept 15 bases outside the gene matches.

This chain links TRBV11-3 with TRBJ2-2; D gene ambiguous. The V end was cut by 4 bases, the J end by 2 bases, with 11 bases between. CDR3 length: 15 amino acids. Germline V CDR1 and CDR2: SGHNT, YENEEA. CDR3 DNA sequence: TGTGCCAGCAGCTCTCGGCAGAAAAACACCGGGGAGCTGTTTTTT. Its protein is CASSSRQKNTGELFF.

This chain links TRBV3-1 with TRBJ2-1; tentative D call: TRBD1 (6 bases). The CDR3 totals 13 residues. Looked up from germline, CDR1 is LGHDT and CDR2 is YNNKEL (reference sequence). V lost 4 bases to trimming and J lost 9 bases, with 13 bases between them. For the CDR3, the DNA is TGTGCCAGCAGCCCCTACAGGGCAGGTGAGCAGTTCTTC. Translation gives CASSPYRAGEQFF.

This clonotype was seen many times. The V gene is TRBV6-6, the J gene TRBJ2-2; D remains unclear. The germline V gene encodes CDR1 MNHNY and CDR2 SVGAGI (reference sequence). The CDR3 is made up of 13 amino acids. V was shortened by 2 bases and J by 10 bases, with 11 bases between the two germline ends. The CDR3 loop is CASSYPSSAELFF. As DNA, the CDR3 is TGTGCCAGCAGTTACCCTTCTTCGGCGGAGCTGTTTTTT.

This clonotype was observed a few times. Here the CDR3 reads CASSYRLAGKETQYF. The CDR3 coding sequence is TGTGCCAGCAGTTACCGACTAGCGGGTAAAGAGACCCAGTACTTC. V is TRBV7-9 and J is TRBJ2-5; 10 positions match TRBD2. Germline V gives CDR1 SEHNR, CDR2 FQNEAQ (reference sequence). CDR3 length: 15 amino acids. V lost 6 bases, J lost 3 bases, and 7 bases stayed unmatched.